This T cell receptor beta chain was retrieved from a study of OX40 agonist ivuxolimab in advanced cancers. About the study: Previous treatment with anti-PD-1, anti-PD-L1 or anti-CTLA-4 therapy was allowed; approximately 40% had received some. The study reported partial responses in three patients: one hepatocellular carcinoma, two cutaneous melanoma.

For this clone: The antigen is unknown.

Sequencing was performed with immunoSEQ multiplex PCR; in TCRdb, only in-frame clones are kept and a portion is missing. The table has around 40,000 clones, approximately 90% seen once; the top ten hold under 0.7%. Study-wide results and caveats: Averaging showed that CD8+ T cells had more expanded clones than CD4+ did. At 0.1 to 3.0 mg/kg, CD4+ and CD8+ blood T cells expanded clonally by week 6.

Trimming left V 4 bases short and J 9 bases short, with 25 bases between. The germline V gene encodes CDR1 MDHEN and CDR2 SYDVKM. The length of the CDR3 is 16 residues. The chain links TRBV28 to TRBJ2-7, with D possibly matching TRBD1 (6 bases). The source was CD4+ or CD8+ T cells sorted from blood, collected in a trial of the OX40 agonist ivuxolimab. This TCR was sampled from an adult with an advanced solid tumor such as melanoma, head and neck, liver or kidney cancer. The CDR3 nucleotides read TGTGCCAGCAGTTCCACCCAGGGGTGGGGAAGGACGGGGCAGTACTTC. This translates into CASSSTQGWGRTGQYF.